The 19 T cell receptor beta chains below were found in one sample sequenced in a study of blood T cell repertoires in COVID-19. Produced via immunoSEQ multiplex PCR; TCRdb's table is partial and in-frame only. This table holds roughly 170,000 clones, about 88% found once. Sequenced input: peripheral blood. These receptors all stem from a man aged 55 to 70 with acute or convalescent COVID-19.

The gene calls are TRBV11-2 and TRBJ2-7; D not certain. The V gene's germline CDR1 is SGHAT and CDR2 FQNNGV. CDR3 length: 15 amino acids. The ends were cut back, 2 bases at V and 3 bases at J, with 14 bases in the middle. Here the CDR3 DNA reads TGTGCCAGCAGCTTATGTGAGGCGACTGGCTACGAGCAGTACTTC. Residues: CASSLCEATGYEQYF.

The rearrangement joins TRBV19 to TRBJ1-2; a possible D gene is TRBD1 (6 bases). The CDR3 totals 13 residues. V was shortened by 3 bases and J by 8 bases, with 13 bases between the two germline ends. CDR1 and CDR2 (germline): LNHDA, SQIVND (reference sequence). The CDR3 sequence is CASSIPDSRGYTF. CDR3 nucleotides: TGTGCCAGTAGTATCCCGGACAGCCGAGGCTACACCTTC.

The chain joins TRBV9 to TRBJ2-7; tentative D call: TRBD2 (6 bases). Trimming stripped 4 bases from V and 2 bases from J, with 16 bases between. CDR1 SGDLS and CDR2 YYNGEE come from the germline V gene. The CDR3 spans 15 residues. The CDR3 DNA is TGTGCCAGCAGCCCCGGGGCGGGATTCACCTACGAGCAGTACGTC. Amino acid sequence: CASSPGAGFTYEQYV.

The chain is built from TRBV9 and TRBJ2-2; TRBD1 is a possible D gene (6 bases). CDR3 length: 15 amino acids. The V gene's germline CDR1 is SGDLS and CDR2 YYNGEE. Trimming removed 2 bases from V and 1 base from J, with 9 bases in between. DNA of the CDR3: TGTGCCAGCAGCGTTAGGGGGTTGAACACCGGGGAGCTGTTTTTT. This gives the protein CASSVRGLNTGELFF.

The chain combines TRBV19 with TRBJ1-2, with unresolved D. This CDR3 contains 12 residues. CDR1 is LNHDA and CDR2 is SQIVND in the germline V gene (reference sequence). V was cut by 3 bases and J by 4 bases, with 6 bases left in between. Here the CDR3 DNA reads TGTGCCAGTAGTATTAGCGGCTATGGCTACACCTTC. Translated: CASSISGYGYTF.

The chain joins TRBV20-1 to TRBJ2-7, with D unclear. Germline-derived CDR1 and CDR2 are DFQATT and SNEGSKA (reference sequence). There are 11 residues in the CDR3. Trimming stripped 5 bases from V and 0 bases from J, with 5 bases between. The CDR3 DNA reads as TGCAGTGCTTATTACTCCTACGAGCAGTACTTC. Translation gives CSAYYSYEQYF.

The rearrangement joins TRBV11-2 to TRBJ2-1, with 8 bases fitting TRBD2. CDR3 length: 15 residues. Germline CDR1 is SGHAT and CDR2 is FQNNGV. V lost 5 bases, J lost 9 bases, and 12 bases stayed unmatched. The CDR3 DNA reads as TGTGCCAGCAGCACGGGGGGACTGGCGGGGGGTGAGCAGTTCTTC. Its protein product is CASSTGGLAGGEQFF.

This clone was detected a few times. The chain joins TRBV11-3 to TRBJ1-5; 10 nucleotides agree with TRBD1. In germline, CDR1 is SGHNT, CDR2 YENEEA. V dropped 2 bases and J dropped 7; count of bases not matched to a gene: 5. The CDR3 extends over 15 amino acids. The CDR3, as DNA: TGTGCCAGCAGCTTACGGACAGGGGGTAAACAGCCCCAGCATTTT. Protein product: CASSLRTGGKQPQHF.

CDR3 DNA sequence: TGTGCCAGCAGCAAGGGACTGGGACAAGAGACCCAGTACTTC. This translates into CASSKGLGQETQYF. The chain uses TRBV9 and TRBJ2-5; tentatively, D is TRBD2 (6 bases). The V end was cut by 4 bases, the J end by 2 bases, with 12 bases between. Germline CDR1 reads SGDLS; CDR2 reads YYNGEE. The CDR3 sequence is 14 residues long.

The V and J genes are TRBV27 and TRBJ2-1, with D possibly matching TRBD2 (5 bases). Germline loops: CDR1 MNHEY, CDR2 SMNVEV (reference sequence). The CDR3 is made up of 15 amino acids. Trimming removed 5 bases at V and 0 bases at J, with 11 bases between. The CDR3, as DNA: TGTGCCAGCAGTCCCCGGAGGACCTCCTACAATGAGCAGTTCTTC. This gives the protein CASSPRRTSYNEQFF.

The genes are TRBV18 and TRBJ1-2, with TRBD1 identical over 7 bases. The CDR3 is made up of 13 amino acids. CDR1 is KGHSH and CDR2 is LQKENI in the germline V gene. J lost 3 bases, V lost 6 bases, and 4 bases had no gene match. For the CDR3, the DNA is TGTGCCAGCTCTTTCGACAGGGACTATGGCTACACCTTC. The encoded protein is CASSFDRDYGYTF.

The chain carries TRBV3-1 (or the pseudogene TRBV3-2) and TRBJ1-2; 10 positions agree with TRBD1. The CDR3 is 15 amino acids. The germline CDR1 and CDR2 sequences are LGHDT and YNNKEL (reference sequence). V shed 0 bases, J shed 5 bases, and the junction held 3 bases outside the gene matches. CDR3 DNA sequence: TGTGCCAGCAGCCAAGACGGGACAGGGGATTATGGCTACACCTTC. This codes for CASSQDGTGDYGYTF.

Only one count was recorded for this clone. In nucleotides, the CDR3 is TGTGCCAGCAGTTACGGCCGCACTGAAGCTTTCTTT. It yields the protein CASSYGRTEAFF. V and J are TRBV6-2 or TRBV6-3 and TRBJ1-1; D call uncertain. Germline values: CDR1 MNHEY, CDR2 SVGEGT. V was trimmed by 2 bases and J by 4 bases, leaving 5 bases between them. The CDR3 spans 12 residues.

This clone was seen more than once but under ten times. The chain is built from TRBV7-9 and TRBJ1-1, with D possibly being TRBD1 (5 bases). Between the trimmed V and J ends, which lost 5 bases and 8 bases, there was a span of 15 bases. This CDR3 has 13 amino acids. Germline V CDR1 and CDR2: SEHNR, FQNEAQ (reference sequence). The CDR3 sequence: CASSDSTGVEAFF. CDR3 nucleotide sequence: TGTGCCAGCAGCGATAGTACGGGGGTGGAAGCTTTCTTT.

This clone was found once. This chain links TRBV19 with TRBJ1-3; D gene ambiguous. This CDR3 has 17 amino acids. Deletions cut 0 bases from V and 4 bases from J, with 16 bases between. CDR1 is LNHDA, CDR2 SQIVND, per germline (reference sequence). The CDR3 DNA reads TGTGCCAGTAGTATAGATACAGAGGGAGCGCTGGGAAACACCATATATTTT. It translates to CASSIDTEGALGNTIYF.

The gene calls are TRBV30 and TRBJ1-1; unclear D gene. CDR1 is GTSNPN, CDR2 SVGIG, per germline (reference sequence). The V gene lost 5 bases and the J gene lost 1 base, with 5 bases spanning the gap. CDR3 length equals 11 residues. CDR3 region: CAWAENTEAFF. Here the CDR3 DNA reads TGTGCCTGGGCGGAGAACACTGAAGCTTTCTTT.

This clone was picked up one time. This chain uses TRBV4-1 with TRBJ2-4, with 10 bases that match TRBD1. Germline-derived CDR1 and CDR2 are MGHRA and YSYEKL. The CDR3 is 18 amino acids. Germline trimming cut 1 base from V and 0 bases from J; bases unmatched to any gene: 6. This CDR3 reads CASSQVPTGGLAKNIQYF. The CDR3 DNA reads TGCGCCAGCAGCCAAGTCCCGACAGGGGGCTTAGCCAAAAACATTCAGTACTTC.

Here the CDR3 reads CASKQYSNQPQHF. CDR3 DNA: TGTGCCAGCAAACAGTATAGCAATCAGCCCCAGCATTTT. The chain carries TRBV6-5 and TRBJ1-5; D not resolved. Germline loops: CDR1 MNHEY, CDR2 SVGAGI. Trimming left V 7 bases short and J 0 bases short, with 7 bases between. This CDR3 has 13 residues.

The gene calls are TRBV3-1 (or the pseudogene TRBV3-2) and TRBJ1-1; maybe TRBD1 (6 bases). The V end lost 8 bases, the J end lost 5 bases, and 15 bases lay between the germline ends. This CDR3 spans 13 amino acids. Germline V gives CDR1 LGHDT, CDR2 YNNKEL (reference sequence). CDR3 loop: CASLLRGGTEAFF. The CDR3 DNA reads as TGTGCCAGCCTACTGAGGGGGGGGACTGAAGCTTTCTTT.